This T cell receptor beta chain was captured by sequencing in a study of blood T cell repertoires in COVID-19. V shed 7 bases, J shed 3 bases, and the junction held 2 bases outside the gene matches. The V gene's germline CDR1 is MNHNY and CDR2 SVGAGI (reference sequence). The CDR3 sequence is 14 residues long. The assay was immunoSEQ multiplex PCR, and TCRdb's table has in-frame clones only and misses some. Of some 160,000 clones in the sample, just under 85% were seen once. Followed over time, Seattle patients had been enrolled while infection was active. The sequenced sample was peripheral blood. The sequence came from a woman older than 75 with COVID-19, enrolled during active disease. The V call is TRBV6-6, the J call TRBJ1-6; TRBD1 matches 8 bases. CDR3 coding DNA: TGTGCCAGCATTGGACAGGGCTATAATTCACCCCTCCACTTT. Encoded protein: CASIGQGYNSPLHF.